The 2 T cell receptor beta chains below were found in one sample sequenced in a study of identical twins. One entry per CDR3 protein results from TCRdb running MiXCR on the 5' RACE reads. The sample has 1.5 million to 2 million distinct CDR3 sequences, more than 30% seen once. The source material was cord blood. Receptors originate from a newborn girl in good health.

The V and J genes are TRBV27 and TRBJ2-2; 7 bases match TRBD1. Losses at the gene ends were 5 bases for V and 4 bases for J; bases not matched to a gene: 4. The CDR3 is 14 amino acids. In germline, CDR1 is MNHEY, CDR2 SMNVEV (reference sequence). The CDR3 DNA is TGTGCCAGCAGTCCCGGGACAGCCACCGGGGAGCTGTTTTTT. Translated: CASSPGTATGELFF.

The chain combines TRBV27 with TRBJ1-2; D perhaps matches TRBD1 (6 bases). V lost 5 bases to trimming and J lost 4 bases, with 14 bases between them. CDR3 length equals 14 residues. From germline, CDR1 is MNHEY and CDR2 SMNVEV (reference sequence). The CDR3 DNA reads as TGTGCCAGCAGTACCAGGGGCTTCAGCTATGGCTACACCTTC. Protein: CASSTRGFSYGYTF.